This T cell receptor beta chain was profiled in a study of graft-versus-host responses after intestinal transplantation. The repertoire was sequenced with immunoSEQ multiplex PCR; TCRdb's copy has only in-frame clones and lacks some. The table lists about 70,000 clones, approximately 94% of them singletons. Comment on this clone: Its specificity is not known.

This material consisted of unstimulated CD8+ T cells sorted from spleen or lymph node cells, taken before intestinal transplant. The TCR comes from a human donor who received an intestinal transplant.

CDR3 sequence reads: CASSPRTGVGETQYF. In DNA form, the CDR3 reads TGTGCCAGCAGCCCCCGGACAGGGGTTGGGGAGACCCAGTACTTC. This chain connects TRBV9 to TRBJ2-5; 9 bases align to TRBD1. Germline CDR1 SGDLS, CDR2 YYNGEE. With 4 bases clipped from V and 5 bases from J, the junction kept 9 bases outside the gene matches. The CDR3 loop spans 15 amino acids.